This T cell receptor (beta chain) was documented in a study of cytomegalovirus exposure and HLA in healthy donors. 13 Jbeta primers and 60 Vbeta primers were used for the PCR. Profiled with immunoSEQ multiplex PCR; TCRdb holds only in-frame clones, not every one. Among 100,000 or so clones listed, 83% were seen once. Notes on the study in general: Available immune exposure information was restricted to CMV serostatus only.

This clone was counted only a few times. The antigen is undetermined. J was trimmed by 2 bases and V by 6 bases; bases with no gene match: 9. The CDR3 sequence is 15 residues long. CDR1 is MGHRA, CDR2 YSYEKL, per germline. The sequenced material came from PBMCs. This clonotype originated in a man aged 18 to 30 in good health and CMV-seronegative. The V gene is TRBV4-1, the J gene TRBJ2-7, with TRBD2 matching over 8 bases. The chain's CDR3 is CASSTLADDTYEQYF. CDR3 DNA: TGCGCCAGCAGTACACTAGCGGACGATACCTACGAGCAGTACTTC.